These T cell receptor beta chains were read from a single sample in a study of T cells in localized non-small cell lung cancer. Profiling relied on immunoSEQ multiplex PCR, and the TCRdb table lists in-frame clones only, not all of them. The data contain under 3,000 clones, 36% of them singletons. The input for sequencing was lymph node tissue, taken before any cancer treatment. Receptor source: a male donor at least 60 years old with stage II squamous cell lung carcinoma. Each CDR3 is given with its conserved first and last residue. The order of the fields is clone size, V gene, D gene, J gene, CDR3 DNA, CDR3 protein. A D gene is named only where the DNA matches it firmly. Size is stated for part of the rows, as once, few or many counts, or as a class when the clone is expanded.

>NA|TRBV6-8|NA|TRBJ1-1
TGTGCCAGCACCCGATCCGGGACCTGGCGGACTGAAGCTTTCTTT
CASTRSGTWRTEAFF
>NA|TRBV18|NA|TRBJ2-5
TGTGCCAGCTCACCCGGGGCCACTGAAGAGACCCAGTACTTC
CASSPGATEETQYF
>NA|TRBV14|NA|TRBJ1-1
TGTGCCAGCAGCCATTTGAGGTTCATGAACACTGAAGCTTTCTTT
CASSHLRFMNTEAFF
>NA|TRBV18|TRBD1|TRBJ1-2
TGTGCCAGCTCACTTAAACCGGGACAGGGATCCGACTACACCTTC
CASSLKPGQGSDYTF
>NA|TRBV30|NA|TRBJ2-1
TGTGCCTGGAGTGTTGGGACACCCCTAGTTGAGCAGTTCTTC
CAWSVGTPLVEQFF
>few|TRBV11-3|NA|TRBJ2-7
TGTGCCAGCAGCCCTCCCCGGGCAGGGGACACTACCTACGAGCAGTACTTC
CASSPPRAGDTTYEQYF
>NA|TRBV15|NA|TRBJ1-4
TGTGCCACCAGCAGAGATACATTGGACGAAAAACTGTTTTTT
CATSRDTLDEKLFF
>NA|TRBV19|NA|TRBJ1-5
TGTGCCAGTAGAGAAGACAGCTATCAGCCCCAGCATTTT
CASREDSYQPQHF
>few|TRBV11-3|NA|TRBJ1-1
TGTGCCAGCAGCTTAAGGGGGATTACGAACACTGAAGCTTTCTTT
CASSLRGITNTEAFF
>once|TRBV18|NA|TRBJ2-7
TGTGCCAGCTCACCATTGAAAGGGACCTCGGGGGATGAGCAGTACTTC
CASSPLKGTSGDEQYF
>few|TRBV6-8|NA|TRBJ2-1
TGTGCCAGCAGTGTTTGGACAAATGAGCAGTTCTTC
CASSVWTNEQFF
>large|TRBV9|NA|TRBJ2-3
TGTGCCAGCAGCGTAGGAGCGTTGAGGACAGATACGCAGTATTTT
CASSVGALRTDTQYF
>NA|TRBV6-1|TRBD1|TRBJ1-2
TGTGCCAGCAGTGAAGCGCTACAGGGGGCAAAGATCCATGGCTACACCTTC
CASSEALQGAKIHGYTF
>NA|TRBV9|NA|TRBJ2-5
TGTGCCAGCAGCGTAGAGAATGGGTTGGGGGAGACCCAGTACTTC
CASSVENGLGETQYF
>NA|TRBV18|NA|TRBJ1-1
TGTGCCAGCTCACCTCAGTTCCCGCGGGCCGCCGCTCGGGAAGCTTTCTTT
CASSPQFPRAAAREAFF
>NA|TRBV6-8|NA|TRBJ2-5
TGTGCCATCAGTGCTGGGGGTCGTAGGGAGACCCAGTACTTC
CAISAGGRRETQYF
>few|TRBV6-8|NA|TRBJ1-1
TGTGCCAGCAGTTACTCTCGGGGACAAGAGGTGGCTGAAGCTTTCTTT
CASSYSRGQEVAEAFF
>NA|TRBV18|NA|TRBJ2-1
TGTGCCAGCTCGCTACTGGACCTACTCTACAATGAGCAGTTCTTC
CASSLLDLLYNEQFF
>NA|TRBV15|TRBD2|TRBJ2-5
TGTGCCACCAGCAGTCGGGGAGCGGGGCGCCAAGAGACCCAGTACTTC
CATSSRGAGRQETQYF
>NA|TRBV14|NA|TRBJ1-4
TGTGCCAGCAGCCATACAGGGTATAAGTTTTTT
CASSHTGYKFF
>NA|TRBV28|NA|TRBJ2-1
TGTGCCAGCAGTTTATTCCTCGGAAGCTCCTACAATGAGCAGTTCTTC
CASSLFLGSSYNEQFF
>NA|TRBV28|TRBD1|TRBJ2-2
TGTGCCAGCAGTTTACCGGGACAGGGGAACACCGGGGAGCTGTTTTTT
CASSLPGQGNTGELFF
>NA|TRBV11-3|NA|TRBJ2-3
TGTGCCAGCAGCTCTTGGGGGCCTTCGGGATATACGCAGTATTTT
CASSSWGPSGYTQYF
>few|TRBV29-1|NA|TRBJ2-7
TGCAGCGTAGTAAGGGGCACCCACGAGCAGTACTTC
CSVVRGTHEQYF
>NA|TRBV12-5|NA|TRBJ1-1
TGTGCTAGTGGTCTAGGGGAATTCACTGAAGCTTTCTTT
CASGLGEFTEAFF
>NA|TRBV23-1|TRBD1|TRBJ1-5
TGCGCCAGCAGTCAGGACAGGGGTCAGGATCAGCCCCAGCATTTT
CASSQDRGQDQPQHF
>NA|TRBV30|NA|TRBJ1-1
TGTGCCTGGAGTGTACAAGGGCGCACTGAAGCTTTCTTT
CAWSVQGRTEAFF
>NA|TRBV30|NA|TRBJ1-1
TGTGCCTGGAGTATCGGGAACACTGAAGCTTTCTTT
CAWSIGNTEAFF
>few|TRBV30|NA|TRBJ2-2
TGTGCCTGGAGTGTAAATGTAGGGAACGGGGAGCTGTTTTTT
CAWSVNVGNGELFF
>NA|TRBV19|NA|TRBJ2-2
TGTGCCAGTAGTATTTCCCCGGCTCACGGGAGCGCCGGGGAGCTGTTTTTT
CASSISPAHGSAGELFF
>NA|TRBV15|NA|TRBJ1-1
TGTGCCACCAGCAAAGAGAAGGTTGGGGGGGGTTTCGAAGCTTTCTTT
CATSKEKVGGGFEAFF
>few|TRBV6-8|NA|TRBJ1-1
TGTGCCAGCAGTTACTCGACCAGGGGATATACTGAAGCTTTCTTT
CASSYSTRGYTEAFF
>NA|TRBV25-1|NA|TRBJ1-2
TGTGCCAGCAGTGAATTTGGGGAGAACTATGGCTACACCTTC
CASSEFGENYGYTF
>few|TRBV30|NA|TRBJ1-3
TGTGCCTGGAGTGTTTGGACAGCTGGAAACACCATATATTTT
CAWSVWTAGNTIYF
>NA|TRBV11-3|TRBD1|TRBJ1-2
TGTGCCAGCAGTATGGGTTCGGACAGGGGACTTTCTGGCTACACCTTC
CASSMGSDRGLSGYTF
>NA|TRBV15|NA|TRBJ1-1
TGTGCCACCAGTGGGAGGGATCGCATGAACACTGAAGCTTTCTTT
CATSGRDRMNTEAFF
>few|TRBV6-8|TRBD1|TRBJ1-3
TGTGCCAGCAGTTACGGCGCAGGGGGCATATCTGGAAACACCATATATTTT
CASSYGAGGISGNTIYF
>NA|TRBV15|NA|TRBJ1-5
TGTGCCACCAGCAGAGATACCAATAGCAATCAGCCCCAGCATTTT
CATSRDTNSNQPQHF
>few|TRBV6-8|NA|TRBJ1-5
TGTGCCAGCAGTTACTTCGGGGGGCGCGTAGGCAATCAGCCCCAGCATTTT
CASSYFGGRVGNQPQHF
>NA|TRBV9|NA|TRBJ2-5
TGTGCCAGCAGCTACGGGACTCGTGGGGCCCAGTACTTC
CASSYGTRGAQYF
>few|TRBV12-5|NA|TRBJ1-3
TGTGCTACCAGCCAGGACTCTGGAAACACCATATATTTT
CATSQDSGNTIYF
>NA|TRBV30|TRBD1|TRBJ2-7
TGTGCCTGGGGGACGACAGGGGGGCAGGACGAGCAGTACTTC
CAWGTTGGQDEQYF
>few|TRBV18|TRBD1|TRBJ1-1
TGTGCCAGCTCACCAGTCAGGGGGCAACGTGAAGCTTTCTTT
CASSPVRGQREAFF
>few|TRBV6-1|NA|TRBJ2-1
TGTGCCAGCAGTGAAGGGGAGGCCTCCTACAATGAGCAGTTCTTC
CASSEGEASYNEQFF
>NA|TRBV6-8|NA|TRBJ2-1
TGTGCCAGCAGAGGGGGGCCTAGTGAGCAGTTCTTC
CASRGGPSEQFF
>NA|TRBV14|TRBD2|TRBJ2-3
TGTGCCAGCAGCCAAGGGACTAGCGGGGGCCCGGGAGATACGCAGTATTTT
CASSQGTSGGPGDTQYF
>NA|TRBV15|NA|TRBJ1-3
TGTGCCACCGCAACAGGGCTAAACACTGGAAACACCATATATTTT
CATATGLNTGNTIYF
>few|TRBV9|NA|TRBJ2-1
TGTGCCAGCAGCCCTCAATCCGGGAACTCCTACAATGAGCAGTTCTTC
CASSPQSGNSYNEQFF
>few|TRBV11-3|TRBD1|TRBJ1-1
TGTGCCAGCAGCTCAGGACAGGGGGACACTGAAGCTTTCTTT
CASSSGQGDTEAFF
>NA|TRBV1|NA|TRBJ2-7
TGCGCCAGCAGCCAAGGGGGAGGCGGGTCCTACGAGCAGTACTTC
CASSQGGGGSYEQYF
>few|TRBV6-8|NA|TRBJ2-5
TGTGCCAGCCAGGGGGGGTATTCGGAGACCCAGTACTTC
CASQGGYSETQYF
>NA|TRBV19|TRBD1|TRBJ2-7
TGTGCCAGCGGCTCAGGGGGAACTACCCACGAGCAGTACTTC
CASGSGGTTHEQYF
>NA|TRBV9|NA|TRBJ2-5
TGTGCCAGCAGTCGGACAGCCCGAGAGACCCAGTACTTC
CASSRTARETQYF
>NA|TRBV2|NA|TRBJ1-1
TGTGCCAGCAGTTTACAGCAGAACACTGAAGCTTTCTTT
CASSLQQNTEAFF
>few|TRBV30|NA|TRBJ1-1
TGTGCCTGGAGTGTGGGGGGGAACACTGAAGCTTTCTTT
CAWSVGGNTEAFF
>NA|TRBV9|NA|TRBJ1-2
TGTGCCAGCAGCGTAGTTGGGGGGTATGGCTACACCTTC
CASSVVGGYGYTF
>NA|TRBV10-2|NA|TRBJ1-5
TGCGCCAGCAGTGAATGGCACACCATGGGCAATCAGCCCCAGCATTTT
CASSEWHTMGNQPQHF
>NA|TRBV19|NA|TRBJ2-7
TGTGCCAGTAGTACCCGCCCAATAAGGGAGGACGAGCAGTACTTC
CASSTRPIREDEQYF
>large|TRBV15|NA|TRBJ2-5
TGTGCCACCAGCAGAGATGATGTGGAGGCAGAGACCCAGTACTTC
CATSRDDVEAETQYF